One T cell receptor beta chain is described in this entry. This entry comes from a study of cytomegalovirus exposure and HLA in healthy donors. Primers included in the PCR were 60 Vbeta and 13 Jbeta primers. Profiled with immunoSEQ multiplex PCR; TCRdb holds only in-frame clones, not every one. The table includes fewer than 150,000 clones, less than 90% detected once. The sequence was collected from a man aged 45-65 years in good health and CMV-seronegative. Specimen: PBMCs.

CDR3 in DNA: TGTGCTAGTGGTTTGGGCGACAGGGGGCTAGAAGGCTACACCTTC. Its protein product is CASGLGDRGLEGYTF. V usage is TRBV12-5 and J usage is TRBJ1-2, with 10 bases that match TRBD1. This CDR3 is 15 amino acids long. Germline assignment: CDR1 LGHNT and CDR2 FRNRAP. V shed 1 base, J shed 8 bases, and the junction held 7 bases outside the gene matches.